Presented here are 3 T cell receptor beta chains from one specimen sequenced in a study of early T cells in non-severe SARS-CoV-2 infection. TCRdb itself ran the 5' RACE reads through MiXCR, one entry per CDR3 protein. The sample contains roughly 45,000 distinct CDR3 sequences, roughly 11% of which appear only once. The sequencing input was whole blood. These receptors were collected from an adult who was a healthcare worker with PCR-confirmed SARS-CoV-2 infection or an uninfected control (not recorded which).

In this sample, this clonotype turned up a few times. The DNA of the CDR3 is TGCAGCGTACAAGGAGGAGGTGGGACTGAAGCTTTCTTT. Translating it yields CSVQGGGGTEAFF. This chain connects TRBV29-1 to TRBJ1-1; D uncertain. Germline V gene data show CDR1 as SQVTM and CDR2 as ANQGSEA. This CDR3 region has 13 residues. Trimming pared 6 bases from V and 5 bases from J, leaving 16 bases between.

A few counts support this clonotype. The chain recombines TRBV28 with TRBJ2-7; unclear D gene. The V and J ends lost 3 bases and 7 bases respectively, with 13 bases between them. Germline V gene sequence: CDR1 MDHEN, CDR2 SYDVKM. CDR3 size: 13 residues. In nucleotides, the CDR3 is TGTGCCAGCAGTTTGGCCTTTGTGGGTGAGCAGTACTTC. Translation: CASSLAFVGEQYF.

V is TRBV29-1 and J is TRBJ2-1, with D perhaps matching TRBD2 (5 bases). Trimming stripped 4 bases from V and 7 bases from J, with 11 bases between. CDR1 SQVTM and CDR2 ANQGSEA come from the germline V gene. The CDR3 length is 12 residues. For the CDR3, the DNA is TGCAGCGTTGGATCGGGGAGAAATGAGCAGTTCTTC. This gives the protein CSVGSGRNEQFF.